Below, one T cell receptor beta chain is given with its context. The antigen remains unidentified. The identical CDR3 is also encoded by other nucleotide sequences in the sample. It was via CD45RO/CCR7/CD25/CD127/CD95/CD27 that CD4+ naive, central memory, regulatory and stem cell-like memory cells were sorted. Germline lookup yields CDR1 SGHVS and CDR2 FQNEAQ. The CDR3 is 12 residues long. With 4 bases removed from V and 6 bases from J, the gap between germline ends came to 8 bases. Reverse transcription of all isolated RNA meant that expressed TCRB transcripts were sequenced. Read counts averaged roughly 4 million for samples of naive, central memory and regulatory T cells. Clones were sequenced by immunoSEQ multiplex PCR, and TCRdb holds only the in-frame ones, with some missing. Of around 250,000 clones listed, 25% to 30% are singletons. This entry belongs to a study of beta chain features in type 1 diabetes. Study summary: Patients shared similar age, gender and cell yields with healthy donors. Study-wide results and caveats: PCR could preferentially amplify shorter templates, alike in patients and controls.

This clonotype was obtained from a man aged 30 to 45 in good health. Sequenced: central memory CD4+ T cells from blood. The chain has TRBV7-8 and TRBJ2-3; a possible D gene is TRBD1 (5 bases). Here the CDR3 reads CASSSRGDTQYF. CDR3 coding DNA: TGTGCCAGCAGCTCTAGGGGCGATACGCAGTATTTT. Based on the CDR3 plus reference TRBV7-8 and TRBJ2-3, the full variable domain is GAGVSQSPRYKVAKRGQDVALRCDPISGHVSLFWYQQALGQGPEFLTYFQNEAQLDKSGLPSDRFFAERPEGSVSTLKIQRTQQEDSAVYLCASSSRGDTQYFGPGTRLTVL.